The present entry profiles one TCR beta chain with its context. Antigen: not known. PCR used 60 Vbeta primers and 13 Jbeta primers. Profiled with immunoSEQ multiplex PCR; TCRdb holds only in-frame clones, not every one. This table holds 90,000 or so clones, roughly four fifths found once. The sample originates from a study of cytomegalovirus exposure and HLA in healthy donors. Study summary: Researchers previously reported finding 90 million to 130 million unique TCR beta sequences from around 200 million T cells.

The study's findings and limits: It was reported that TCR beta sequences correctly inferred the HLA-A and HLA-B alleles for most subjects. According to reports, the classifier identified cytomegalovirus status with high specificity and sensitivity. Listed as cytomegalovirus-associated were around 160 TCR beta chains.

Sequenced material: PBMCs. The receptor comes from a man aged 30 to 45 in good health and CMV-seropositive.

In nucleotides, the CDR3 is TGTGCCAGCAGCTTACTAGCGGGAGTTCCCAATGAGCAGTTCTTC. It encodes CASSLLAGVPNEQFF. The chain uses TRBV7-7 and TRBJ2-1; 10 bases align to TRBD2. The V gene end was trimmed by 2 bases and the J gene end by 6 bases; junction bases not matched to a gene: 4. Germline V gene sequence: CDR1 SSHAT, CDR2 FNYEAQ (reference sequence). This CDR3 has 15 amino acids.